This TCR beta chain was found in a study of Ad26.COV2.S vaccination and SARS-CoV-2 variants. This CDR3 is 18 amino acids long. Treatment specified: some 20 received Ad26.COV2.S at low or high dose, single or two shots; five or six received placebo; per-sample allocation not given. Day 63 following the first vaccine or placebo injection was when the samples were taken. Built on an Ad26 vector, the vaccine expressed Wuhan-strain SARS-CoV-2 spike. Measured with immunoSEQ multiplex PCR; TCRdb has only the in-frame clones, and not every one. Among 300,000 to 350,000 clones listed, more than 70% were seen once.

This sequence originates from a person between 18 and 60 years old who received the Ad26.COV2.S COVID-19 vaccine or a placebo. The sample here was peripheral blood, taken in a trial of Ad26.COV2.S vaccine versus placebo. V gene TRBV21-1 combines with J gene TRBJ2-7; no check of the table's D call, TRBD1, against the DNA was made. TRBV21-1 is a pseudogene locus. The DNA for the CDR3 is TGTGCCAGCAGCAAAGCGCAGCTTTCCGGACACACCTCCTACGAGCAGTACTTC. It specifies CASSKAQLSGHTSYEQYF.